These T cell receptor beta chains were read from a single sample in a study of T cell repertoires in cytomegalovirus infection. Via MiXCR, TCRdb re-called the reads, giving one row per CDR3 protein. In the table there are approximately 270,000 distinct CDR3 sequences, 20% to 25% of which are singletons. The antigens of these receptors remain unknown. The material was cultured PBMCs, obtained from culture after CMV antigen stimulation. These receptors originate from a human donor in good health (CMV status not recorded). Some clones in this sample may be carry-over from other donors' samples. Each CDR3 is given with its conserved first and last residue. The order of the fields is D gene, J gene, clone size, CDR3 length, V gene, CDR3 protein, CDR3 DNA. D genes are given only for firm matches. Size is stated for part of the rows, as once, few or many counts, or as a class when the clone is expanded.

>TRBD2|TRBJ2-1|few|15|TRBV19
CASKGLASGENEQFF
TGTGCCAGTAAGGGACTAGCATCGGGTGAGAATGAGCAGTTCTTC
>NA|TRBJ1-6|few|13|TRBV7-9
CASSLDTMTPLHF
TGTGCCAGCAGCTTGGACACCATGACACCCCTCCACTTT
>NA|TRBJ2-3|many|15|TRBV19
CASSILRSGTDTQYF
TGTGCCAGTAGTATTTTGAGGAGCGGCACAGATACGCAGTATTTT
>NA|TRBJ2-1|few|13|TRBV10-3
CAISGLVASEQFF
TGTGCCATCAGTGGACTAGTCGCCAGTGAGCAGTTCTTC
>TRBD1|TRBJ1-2|many|14|TRBV18
CASSPVTGGYGYTF
TGTGCCAGCTCACCCGTGACAGGGGGCTATGGCTACACCTTC
>NA|TRBJ1-2|NA|17|TRBV4-3
CASSQGAPTGFNYGYTF
TGCGCCAGCAGCCAAGGGGCGCCAACAGGGTTTAACTATGGCTACACCTTC
>NA|TRBJ1-5|many|13|TRBV7-2
CASSSGFGRAQHF
TGTGCCAGCAGCTCAGGTTTCGGGAGAGCCCAGCATTTT
>NA|TRBJ2-1|once|16|TRBV20-1
CSASRGPSADHNEQFF
TGCAGTGCTAGCCGAGGACCCTCCGCGGATCACAATGAGCAGTTCTTC
>TRBD1|TRBJ1-6|NA|14|TRBV4-1
CASSQEGVTGGLHF
TGCGCCAGCAGCCAAGAAGGCGTAACAGGGGGCCTCCACTTT
>NA|TRBJ2-7|NA|13|TRBV30
CAWSVQGSYEQYF
TGTGCCTGGAGTGTCCAGGGTTCCTACGAGCAGTACTTC
>NA|TRBJ1-5|many|16|TRBV20-1
CSARRGREHGNQPQHF
TGCAGTGCTAGGAGGGGAAGGGAACATGGCAATCAGCCCCAGCATTTT